The present T cell receptor beta chain was sequenced within a study of CD8 T cells in Susac syndrome. Findings of the study overall: An acknowledgment was made by the study that its TCR sequencing and HLA analysis involved relatively few individuals.

Trimming removed 0 bases at V and 8 bases at J, with 11 bases between. The CDR3 spans 14 residues. CDR1 is PRHDT, CDR2 FYEKMQ, per germline (reference sequence). CD8+ and CD4+ T cells taken from blood had their TCR beta sequenced. The authors reverse transcribed roughly 0.5 to 1 ug RNA with random hexamers. By means of immunoSEQ multiplex PCR, TCR beta CDR3 spanning 54 Vbeta and 13 Jbeta underwent amplification. One entry per CDR3 protein, called by TCRdb with MiXCR from the immunoSEQ multiplex PCR reads. The sample lists tens of thousands of distinct CDR3 sequences, roughly 94% occurring once. Details on this clonotype: What it recognizes is unknown.

The sequencing input was CD8+ T cells from PBMCs. The chain has TRBV13 and TRBJ2-1; TRBD1 might be the D (7 bases). This sequence was found in a human donor in good health. CDR3 sequence: CASSLGGRGDEQFF. DNA of the CDR3: TGTGCCAGCAGCTTAGGGGGCAGGGGGGATGAGCAGTTCTTC.